Each of the 5 T cell receptor beta chains below was sequenced from the same sample in a study of T cell repertoires in cytomegalovirus infection. No antigen has been assigned to these receptors. MiXCR, applied by TCRdb to the reads, yields one record per CDR3 protein. The top ten hold roughly 12% of the sample, which has about 830,000 distinct CDR3 sequences, over 25% seen once. The sample in question was cultured CD8+ T cells from PBMCs, obtained from culture after CMV antigen stimulation. The receptors were sampled from a human donor in good health (CMV status not recorded). Some clones in this sample may be carry-over from other donors' samples.

In this sample, this clonotype turned up many times. The gene calls are TRBV12-3 or TRBV12-4 and TRBJ2-5, with D possibly matching TRBD2 (6 bases). V gave up 5 bases and J gave up 3 bases, with 10 bases separating them. This CDR3 contains 13 residues. The CDR3 loop reads CASSPAGKETQYF. CDR3 coding DNA: TGTGCCAGCAGTCCGGCGGGGAAAGAGACCCAGTACTTC.

The chain combines TRBV14 with TRBJ2-5, with TRBD2 matching over 9 bases. The CDR3 contains 17 residues. Germline CDR1 reads SGHDN; CDR2 reads FVKESK. After removal of 2 bases from V and 3 bases from J, the junction contained 10 bases not matched to a gene. The CDR3 bases are TGTGCCAGCAGCCAATTCTTCTGGGCTAGCGGGGAAGAGACCCAGTACTTC. Encoded protein: CASSQFFWASGEETQYF. The whole variable domain, remainder taken from reference TRBV14 and TRBJ2-5, is EAGVTQFPSHSVIEKGQTVTLRCDPISGHDNLYWYRRVMGKEIKFLLHFVKESKQDESGMPNNRFLAERTGGTYSTLKVQPAELEDSGVYFCASSQFFWASGEETQYFGPGTRLLVL.

This clonotype was seen a few times. In DNA, the CDR3 is TGTGCCAGCAGCTTAATTCTTGAAGCTTTCTTT. Its protein product is CASSLILEAFF. The rearrangement links TRBV7-9 to TRBJ1-1, with unresolved D. CDR3 length: 11 amino acids. The ends were cut back, 2 bases at V and 7 bases at J, with 5 bases in the middle. Germline V gene sequence: CDR1 SEHNR, CDR2 FQNEAQ (reference sequence).

This clonotype was seen only a few times. The CDR3 loop is CASTTTRVAQPQHF. CDR3 sequence (DNA): TGTGCCAGCACCACGACAAGGGTGGCTCAGCCCCAGCATTTT. The V gene is TRBV6-2 or TRBV6-3, the J gene TRBJ1-5; the D is unclear. Germline V gene data show CDR1 as MNHEY and CDR2 as SVGEGT. This CDR3 spans 14 amino acids. Trimming took 7 bases from V and 6 from J, leaving 16 bases between them.

This clonotype was seen a handful of times. The chain uses TRBV7-8 and TRBJ2-5; 7 bases map to TRBD2. The germline CDR1 and CDR2 sequences are SGHVS and FQNEAQ. The trim removed 4 bases at V and 1 base at J, leaving 9 bases unmatched. The CDR3 consists of 16 residues. DNA for the CDR3: TGTGCCAGCAGCTCCCGACTTAGCGGGTTCCAAGAGACCCAGTACTTC. It codes for CASSSRLSGFQETQYF.